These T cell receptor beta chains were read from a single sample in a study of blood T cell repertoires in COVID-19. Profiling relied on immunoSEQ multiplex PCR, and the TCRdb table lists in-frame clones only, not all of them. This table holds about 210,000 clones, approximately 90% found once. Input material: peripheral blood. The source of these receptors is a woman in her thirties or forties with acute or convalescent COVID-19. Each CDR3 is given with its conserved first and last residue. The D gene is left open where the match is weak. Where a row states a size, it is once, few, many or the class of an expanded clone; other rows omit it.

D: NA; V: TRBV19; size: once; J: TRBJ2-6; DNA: TGTGCCAGTAGTAAAGCAGCTAGCTCTGGGGCCAACGTCCTGACTTTC; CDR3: CASSKAASSGANVLTF
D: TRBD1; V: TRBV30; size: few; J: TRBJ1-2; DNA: TGTGCCTGGAGTGCCTGGGGACAGGGCAACTATGGCTACACCTTC; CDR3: CAWSAWGQGNYGYTF
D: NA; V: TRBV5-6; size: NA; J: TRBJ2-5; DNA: TGTGCCAGCAGCCCTCGACTGGAGGAGACCCAGTACTTC; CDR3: CASSPRLEETQYF
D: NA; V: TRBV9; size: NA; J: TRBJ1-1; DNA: TGTGCCAGCAGTCTACAGGGAAACACTGAAGCTTTCTTT; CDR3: CASSLQGNTEAFF
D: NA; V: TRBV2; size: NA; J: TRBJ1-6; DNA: TGTGCCAGCAGTGCATCCTCTGGGGGGAATTCACCCCTCCACTTT; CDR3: CASSASSGGNSPLHF
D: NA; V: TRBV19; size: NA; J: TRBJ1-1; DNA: TGTGCCAGTAGTATAGACGTTTTTGACACTGAAGCTTTCTTT; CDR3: CASSIDVFDTEAFF
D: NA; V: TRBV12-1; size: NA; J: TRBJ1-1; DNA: TGTGCCAGCAGCCGAACCGCCCAGGACAGGGGGCAGGTAGCTTTCTTT; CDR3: CASSRTAQDRGQVAFF
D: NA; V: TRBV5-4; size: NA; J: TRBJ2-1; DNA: TGTGCCAGCAGCTTGGCTAGAACCGGTGAGCAGTTCTTC; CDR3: CASSLARTGEQFF
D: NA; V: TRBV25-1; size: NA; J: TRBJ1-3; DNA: TGTGCCAGCAGTGACGCAGGGGTGGGCAACACCATATATTTT; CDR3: CASSDAGVGNTIYF
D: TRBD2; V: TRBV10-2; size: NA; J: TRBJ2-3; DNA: TGCGCCAGCAGTGAGTCGTCCGGGAGGGGTACAGATACGCAGTATTTT; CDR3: CASSESSGRGTDTQYF
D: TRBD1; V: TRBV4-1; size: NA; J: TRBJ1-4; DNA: TGCGCCAGCAGCCAGGACAGGGTTTCAACTAATGAAAAACTGTTTTTT; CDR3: CASSQDRVSTNEKLFF
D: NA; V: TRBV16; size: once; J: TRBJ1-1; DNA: TGTGCCAGCAGCCAATGGGGGGGGGCGGACATTGAAGCTTTCTTT; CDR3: CASSQWGGADIEAFF
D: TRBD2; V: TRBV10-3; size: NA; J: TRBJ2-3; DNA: TGTGCCATCAGTATGACTAGCGGGTCGACAGATACGCAGTATTTT; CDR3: CAISMTSGSTDTQYF
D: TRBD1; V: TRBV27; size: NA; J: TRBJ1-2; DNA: TGTGCCAGCAGCTATGACAGGGGCTATGGCTACACCTTC; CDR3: CASSYDRGYGYTF
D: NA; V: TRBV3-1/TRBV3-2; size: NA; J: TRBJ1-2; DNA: TGTGCCAGCAGCCAGAAAGGCACGGGTCAAGGCTACACCTTC; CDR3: CASSQKGTGQGYTF
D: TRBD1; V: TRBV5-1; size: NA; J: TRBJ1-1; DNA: TGCGCCAGCAGCTTGGTGGGGACAGGGGGAGTGAACACTGAAGCTTTCTTT; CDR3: CASSLVGTGGVNTEAFF
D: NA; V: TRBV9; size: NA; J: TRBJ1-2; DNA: TGTGCCAGCGGGACACTGGACAGAGGAGAATCCAACTATGGCTACACCTTC; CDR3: CASGTLDRGESNYGYTF
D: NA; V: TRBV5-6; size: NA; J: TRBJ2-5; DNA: TGTGCCAGCAGCTTGGTGTCAGGGGAGACCCAGTACTTC; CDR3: CASSLVSGETQYF
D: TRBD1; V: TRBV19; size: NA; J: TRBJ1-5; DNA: TGTGCCAGTAGTCCCAGGGGGCTGGTTAGCAATCAGCCCCAGCATTTT; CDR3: CASSPRGLVSNQPQHF
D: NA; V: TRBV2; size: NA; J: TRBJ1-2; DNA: TGTGCCAGCAGGGCGGACAGTGATTCCTATGGCTACACCTTC; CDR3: CASRADSDSYGYTF
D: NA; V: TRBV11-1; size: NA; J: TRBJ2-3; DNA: TGTGCCAGCAGCCCCACCCCGGGACACCTCACAGATACGCAGTATTTT; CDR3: CASSPTPGHLTDTQYF
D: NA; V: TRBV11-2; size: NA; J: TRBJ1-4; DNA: TGTGCCAGCAGCTTCTACAGGCGGCAGAATGAAAAACTGTTTTTT; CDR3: CASSFYRRQNEKLFF
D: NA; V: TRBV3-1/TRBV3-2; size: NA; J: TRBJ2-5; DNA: TGTGCCAGCAGCCCCGAAGACAAGTACCAAGAGACCCAGTACTTC; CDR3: CASSPEDKYQETQYF
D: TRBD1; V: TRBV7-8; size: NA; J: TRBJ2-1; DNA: TGTGCCAGCAGCTTGGGACAGGGGAAACACAATGAGCAGTTCTTC; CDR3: CASSLGQGKHNEQFF
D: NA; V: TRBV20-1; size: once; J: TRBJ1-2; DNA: TGCAGTGTCCAGGGTGTAAATGGCTACACCTTC; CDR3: CSVQGVNGYTF